Listed here is a single T cell receptor (beta chain). The data belong to a study of blood T cell repertoires in COVID-19. Produced via immunoSEQ multiplex PCR; TCRdb's table is partial and in-frame only. The table has about 69,000 clones, 89% seen once. The V gene's germline CDR1 is SNHLY and CDR2 FYNNEI. The V segment lost 6 bases and the J segment 1 base; nucleotides outside the gene matches: 7. The length of the CDR3 is 16 residues. Sequencing was carried out using peripheral blood. V usage is TRBV2 and J usage is TRBJ2-7, with 12 nucleotides matching TRBD2. The receptor's source is a woman aged 45-59 years with active COVID-19. The CDR3 is CASRLLAGGLSYEQYF. The CDR3 DNA sequence: TGTGCCAGCAGGCTCCTAGCGGGAGGGTTATCCTACGAGCAGTACTTC.